This record looks at one T cell receptor (beta chain) sequence and its context. In the authors' methods: Reference gene primer amplification in the assay estimated nucleated cell counts. Clones were read by immunoSEQ multiplex PCR, and TCRdb kept only the in-frame ones, dropping some. V, J and clone size reflect that table, while D and trimming were determined from the DNA. The sample consists of about 49,000 clones, about three quarters of them appearing once. This sample was taken from a study of blood T cell repertoires in COVID-19. Whole-study context: PBMCs, B-cell-depleted T cells, or T cells were the source of the cDNA or gDNA that made up the material.

The CDR3 is 13 residues long. Trimming removed 4 bases at V and 7 bases at J, with 13 bases between. The chain has TRBV12-3 or TRBV12-4 and TRBJ1-2, with a possible D match to TRBD1 (6 bases). The TCR sequence derives from a man aged 65 to 79 with active or convalescent COVID-19. The source material was peripheral blood. The CDR3: CASSSQGSAGYTF. The CDR3 nucleotides are TGTGCCAGCAGTTCTCAGGGGTCGGCTGGCTACACCTTC.